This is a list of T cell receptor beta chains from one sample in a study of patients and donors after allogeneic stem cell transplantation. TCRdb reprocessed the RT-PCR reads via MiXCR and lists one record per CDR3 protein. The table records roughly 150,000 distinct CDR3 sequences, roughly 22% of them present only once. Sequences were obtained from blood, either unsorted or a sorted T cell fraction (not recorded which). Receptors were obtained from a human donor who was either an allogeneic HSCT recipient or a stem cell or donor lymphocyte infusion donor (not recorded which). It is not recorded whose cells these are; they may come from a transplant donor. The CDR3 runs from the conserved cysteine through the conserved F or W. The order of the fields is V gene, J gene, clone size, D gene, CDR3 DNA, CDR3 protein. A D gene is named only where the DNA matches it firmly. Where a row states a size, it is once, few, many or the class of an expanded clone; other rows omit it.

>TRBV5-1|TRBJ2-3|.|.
TGCGCCAGCAGCGGCGGGGATGGAACAGATACGCAGTATTTT
CASSGGDGTDTQYF
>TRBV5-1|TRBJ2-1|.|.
TGCGCCAGCAGCTTTGGCGGAACAGACAATGAGCAGTTCTTC
CASSFGGTDNEQFF
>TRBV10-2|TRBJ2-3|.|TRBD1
TGCGCCAGCAGCGACGGGACAGGGTCTTTTGATACGCAGTATTTT
CASSDGTGSFDTQYF
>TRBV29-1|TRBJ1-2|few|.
TGCAGCGTGAGGGTTGGACGGGAGGGCTACACCTTC
CSVRVGREGYTF
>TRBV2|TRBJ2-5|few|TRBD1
TGTGCCAGCAGTCCGAGGACAGGGCCAGAGACCCAGTACTTC
CASSPRTGPETQYF
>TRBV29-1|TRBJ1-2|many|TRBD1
TGCAGCGTGACAGGGGACAACTATGGCTACACCTTC
CSVTGDNYGYTF
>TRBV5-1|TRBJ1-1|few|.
TGCGCCAGCAGCGACGATGGAGACACTGAAGCTTTCTTT
CASSDDGDTEAFF
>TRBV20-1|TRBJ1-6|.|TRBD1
TGCAGTGCTAGAGATTGGGGACAGACCTCTTCGACACCCCTCCACTTT
CSARDWGQTSSTPLHF
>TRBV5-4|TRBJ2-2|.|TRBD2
TGTGCCAGCAGTAGCGGGCCAACCACCGGGGAGCTGTTTTTT
CASSSGPTTGELFF
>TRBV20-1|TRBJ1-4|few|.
TGCAGTGCTAGTCCGAGGGATCGTGCAACTAATGAAAAACTGTTTTTT
CSASPRDRATNEKLFF
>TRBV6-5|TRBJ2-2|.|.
TGTGCCAGCACTCCTGGGACTCGTGTGGCCGGGGAGCTGTTTTTT
CASTPGTRVAGELFF
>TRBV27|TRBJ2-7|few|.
TGTGCCAGCCGTCGCCGGGGGTACCACGAGCAGTACTTC
CASRRRGYHEQYF
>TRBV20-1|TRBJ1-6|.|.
TGCAGTGCTACAGATCGCACGGGGTTCGCGGCCTATAATTCACCCCTCCACTTT
CSATDRTGFAAYNSPLHF
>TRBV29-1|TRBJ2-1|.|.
TGCAGCGTCGATCTCGGGGCCCGCCCCAATGAGCAGTTCTTC
CSVDLGARPNEQFF
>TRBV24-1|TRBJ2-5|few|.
TGTGCCACCAGTGAGCGGACAGTAGGAGAGACCCAGTACTTC
CATSERTVGETQYF
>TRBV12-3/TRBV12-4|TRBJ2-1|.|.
TGTGCCAGCTGGGGCTACAATGAGCAGTTCTTC
CASWGYNEQFF
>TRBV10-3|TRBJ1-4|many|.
TGTGCCATCAGTGAAGATAACAGCGAAGAAAAACTGTTTTTT
CAISEDNSEEKLFF
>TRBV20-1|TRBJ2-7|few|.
TGCAGTGCTAGAGATTTTCAGCCCTACGAGCAGTACTTC
CSARDFQPYEQYF
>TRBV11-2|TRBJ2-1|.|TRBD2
TGTGCCAGCAGTAACCTAGCGGGAGGGCGAACCTACAATGAGCAGTTCTTC
CASSNLAGGRTYNEQFF
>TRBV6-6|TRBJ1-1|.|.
TGTGCCAGCAGTTCTCTGGGACGGGAGAACACTGAAGCTTTCTTT
CASSSLGRENTEAFF
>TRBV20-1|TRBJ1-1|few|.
TGCAGTGCTAGAGACTGGGACACTGAAGCTTTCTTT
CSARDWDTEAFF
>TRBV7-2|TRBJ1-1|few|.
TGTGCCAGCAGCGCCCCTGGACAGACGTTTGAAGCTTTCTTT
CASSAPGQTFEAFF